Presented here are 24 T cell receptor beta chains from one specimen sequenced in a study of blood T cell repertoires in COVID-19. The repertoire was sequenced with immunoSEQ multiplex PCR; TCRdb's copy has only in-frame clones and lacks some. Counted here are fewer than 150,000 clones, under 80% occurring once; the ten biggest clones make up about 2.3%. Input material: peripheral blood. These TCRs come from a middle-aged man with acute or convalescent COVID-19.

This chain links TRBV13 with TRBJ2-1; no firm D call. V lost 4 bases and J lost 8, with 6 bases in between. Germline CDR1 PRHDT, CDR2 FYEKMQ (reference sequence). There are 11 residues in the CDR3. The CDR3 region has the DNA TGTGCCAGCAGCTACATGGATGAGCAGTTCTTC. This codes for CASSYMDEQFF.

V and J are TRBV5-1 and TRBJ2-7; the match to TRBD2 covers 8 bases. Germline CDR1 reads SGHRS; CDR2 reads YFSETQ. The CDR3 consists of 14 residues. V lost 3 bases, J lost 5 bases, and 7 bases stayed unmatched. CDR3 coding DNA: TGCGCCAGCAGCTCCGGCGGGAGGTCCCACGAGCAGTACTTC. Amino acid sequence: CASSSGGRSHEQYF. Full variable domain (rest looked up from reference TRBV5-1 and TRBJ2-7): KAGVTQTPRYLIKTRGQQVTLSCSPISGHRSVSWYQQTPGQGLQFLFEYFSETQRNKGNFPGRFSGRQFSNSRSEMNVSTLELGDSALYLCASSSGGRSHEQYFGPGTRLTVT.

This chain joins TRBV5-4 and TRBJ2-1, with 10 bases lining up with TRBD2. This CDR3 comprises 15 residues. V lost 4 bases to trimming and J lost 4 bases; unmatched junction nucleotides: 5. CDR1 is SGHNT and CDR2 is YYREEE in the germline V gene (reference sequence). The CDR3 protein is CASSQLAGSYNEQFF. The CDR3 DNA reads TGTGCCAGCAGCCAACTAGCGGGATCGTACAATGAGCAGTTCTTC.

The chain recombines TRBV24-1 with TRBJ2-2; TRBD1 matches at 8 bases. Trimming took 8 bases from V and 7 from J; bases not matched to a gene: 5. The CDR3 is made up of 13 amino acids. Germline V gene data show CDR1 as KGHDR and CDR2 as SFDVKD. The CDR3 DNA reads TGTGCCACCAAAGCAGGGGGCAACGGGGAGCTGTTTTTT. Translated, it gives CATKAGGNGELFF.

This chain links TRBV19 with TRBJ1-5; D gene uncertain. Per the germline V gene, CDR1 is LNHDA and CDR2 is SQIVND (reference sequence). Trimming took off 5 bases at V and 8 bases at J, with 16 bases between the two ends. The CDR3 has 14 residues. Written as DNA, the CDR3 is TGTGCCAGTAGTGAAGAACTGGGCATGGAGCCCCAGCATTTT. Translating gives CASSEELGMEPQHF.

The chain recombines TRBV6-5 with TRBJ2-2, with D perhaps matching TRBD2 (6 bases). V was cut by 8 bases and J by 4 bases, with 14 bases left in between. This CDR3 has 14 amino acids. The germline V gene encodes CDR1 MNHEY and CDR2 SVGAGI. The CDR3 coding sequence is TGTGCCAGCGGTCCGGGAGAGACCACCGGGGAGCTGTTTTTT. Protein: CASGPGETTGELFF.

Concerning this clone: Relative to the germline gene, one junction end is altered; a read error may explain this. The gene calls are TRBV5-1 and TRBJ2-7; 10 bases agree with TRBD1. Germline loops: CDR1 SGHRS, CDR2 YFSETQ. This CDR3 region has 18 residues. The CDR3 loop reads CASSFTTGGASRPYEQYF. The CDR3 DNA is TGCGCCAGCAGCTTTACGACAGGGGGCGCCTCCCGACCCTATGAGCAGTACTTC. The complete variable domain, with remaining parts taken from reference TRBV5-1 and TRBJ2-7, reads KAGVTQTPRYLIKTRGQQVTLSCSPISGHRSVSWYQQTPGQGLQFLFEYFSETQRNKGNFPGRFSGRQFSNSRSEMNVSTLELGDSALYLCASSFTTGGASRPYEQYFGPGTRLTVT.

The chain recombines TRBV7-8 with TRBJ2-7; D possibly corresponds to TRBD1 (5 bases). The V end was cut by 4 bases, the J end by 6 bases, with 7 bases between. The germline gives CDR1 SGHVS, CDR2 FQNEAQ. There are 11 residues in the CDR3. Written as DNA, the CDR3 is TGTGCCAGCAGCTCTCAGGGCGAGCAGTACTTC. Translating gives CASSSQGEQYF. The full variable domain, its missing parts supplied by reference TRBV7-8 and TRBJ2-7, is GAGVSQSPRYKVAKRGQDVALRCDPISGHVSLFWYQQALGQGPEFLTYFQNEAQLDKSGLPSDRFFAERPEGSVSTLKIQRTQQEDSAVYLCASSSQGEQYFGPGTRLTVT.

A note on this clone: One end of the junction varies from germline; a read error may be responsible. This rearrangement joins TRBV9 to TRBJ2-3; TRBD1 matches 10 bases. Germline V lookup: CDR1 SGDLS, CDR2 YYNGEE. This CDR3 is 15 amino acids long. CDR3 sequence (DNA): TGTGCCAGCAGCGCCGGGACAGGGGAACCAGAGACGCAGTATTTT. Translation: CASSAGTGEPETQYF.

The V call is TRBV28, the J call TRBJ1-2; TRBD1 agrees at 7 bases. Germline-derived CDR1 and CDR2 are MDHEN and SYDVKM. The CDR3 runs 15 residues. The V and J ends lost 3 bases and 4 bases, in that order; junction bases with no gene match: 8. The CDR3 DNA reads TGTGCCAGCAGTTTTGGAGGGGGCTCCGCCTATGGCTACACCTTC. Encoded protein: CASSFGGGSAYGYTF.

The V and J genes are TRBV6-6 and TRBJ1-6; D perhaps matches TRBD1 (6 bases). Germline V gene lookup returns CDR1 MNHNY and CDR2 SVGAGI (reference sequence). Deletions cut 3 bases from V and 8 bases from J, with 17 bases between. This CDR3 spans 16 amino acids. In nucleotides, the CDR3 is TGTGCCAGCAGTTATAAGAGAGGGGGGGCGGATTCACCCCTCCACTTT. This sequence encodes CASSYKRGGADSPLHF.

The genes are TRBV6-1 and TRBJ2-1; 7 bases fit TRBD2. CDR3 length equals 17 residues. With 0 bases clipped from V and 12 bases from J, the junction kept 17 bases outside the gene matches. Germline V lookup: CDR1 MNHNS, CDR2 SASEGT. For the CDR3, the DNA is TGTGCCAGCAGTGAAGCCGGAAGAGGCGGGAGTGGGCCGTGGCAGTTCTTC. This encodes CASSEAGRGGSGPWQFF.

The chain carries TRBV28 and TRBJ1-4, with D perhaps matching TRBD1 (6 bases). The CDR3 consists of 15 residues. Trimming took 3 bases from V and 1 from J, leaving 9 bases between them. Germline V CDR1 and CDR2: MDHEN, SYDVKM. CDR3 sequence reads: CASSLEGGTNEKLFF. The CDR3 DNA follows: TGTGCCAGCAGTTTGGAAGGGGGAACTAATGAAAAACTGTTTTTT.

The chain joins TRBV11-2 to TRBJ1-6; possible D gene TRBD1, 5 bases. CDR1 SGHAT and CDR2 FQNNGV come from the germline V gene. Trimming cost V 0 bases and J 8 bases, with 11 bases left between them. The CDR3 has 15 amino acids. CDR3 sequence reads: CASSLDPGEHSPLHF. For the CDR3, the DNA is TGTGCCAGCAGCTTAGATCCGGGGGAGCATTCACCCCTCCACTTT.

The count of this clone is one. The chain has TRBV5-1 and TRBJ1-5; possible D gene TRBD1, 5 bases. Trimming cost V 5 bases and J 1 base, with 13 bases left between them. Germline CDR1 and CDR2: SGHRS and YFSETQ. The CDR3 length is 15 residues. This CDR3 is CASRPGLESNQPQHF. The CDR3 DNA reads TGCGCCAGCAGGCCGGGACTCGAGAGCAATCAGCCCCAGCATTTT.

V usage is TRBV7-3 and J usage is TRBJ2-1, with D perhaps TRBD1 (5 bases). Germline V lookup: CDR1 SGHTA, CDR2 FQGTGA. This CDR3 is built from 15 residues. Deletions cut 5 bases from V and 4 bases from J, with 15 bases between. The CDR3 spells CASSAGSAVYNEQFF. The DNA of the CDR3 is TGTGCCAGCAGCGCAGGGTCCGCGGTATACAATGAGCAGTTCTTC. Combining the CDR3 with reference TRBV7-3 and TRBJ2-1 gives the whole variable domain GAGVSQTPSNKVTEKGKYVELRCDPISGHTALYWYRQSLGQGPEFLIYFQGTGAADDSGLPNDRFFAVRPEGSVSTLKIQRTERGDSAVYLCASSAGSAVYNEQFFGPGTRLTVL.

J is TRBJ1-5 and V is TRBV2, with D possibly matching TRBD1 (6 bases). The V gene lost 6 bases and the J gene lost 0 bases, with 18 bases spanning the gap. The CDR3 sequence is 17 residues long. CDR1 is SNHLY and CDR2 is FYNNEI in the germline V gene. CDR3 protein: CASRGGAIAYSNQPQHF. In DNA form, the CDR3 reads TGTGCCAGCAGGGGGGGGGCTATCGCTTATAGCAATCAGCCCCAGCATTTT.

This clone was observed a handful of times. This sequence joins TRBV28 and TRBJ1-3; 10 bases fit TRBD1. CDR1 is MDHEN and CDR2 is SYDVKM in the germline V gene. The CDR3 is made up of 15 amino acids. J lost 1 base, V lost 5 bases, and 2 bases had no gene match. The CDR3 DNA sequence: TGTGCCAGCAGTAGACAGGGGGCTTCTGGAAACACCATATATTTT. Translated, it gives CASSRQGASGNTIYF.

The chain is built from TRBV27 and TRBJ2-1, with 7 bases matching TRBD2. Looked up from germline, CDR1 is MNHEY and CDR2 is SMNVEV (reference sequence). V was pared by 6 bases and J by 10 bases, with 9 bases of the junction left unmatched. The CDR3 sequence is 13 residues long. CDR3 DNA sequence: TGTGCCAGCAGGGGCTCGGGGGGAGGCGAGCAGTTCTTC. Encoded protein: CASRGSGGGEQFF.

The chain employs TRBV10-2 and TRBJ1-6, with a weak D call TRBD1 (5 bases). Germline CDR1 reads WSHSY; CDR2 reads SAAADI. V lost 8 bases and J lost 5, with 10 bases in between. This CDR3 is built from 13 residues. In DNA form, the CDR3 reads TGCGCCAGCGCACGGGGGGATAATTCACCCCTCCACTTT. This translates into CASARGDNSPLHF.

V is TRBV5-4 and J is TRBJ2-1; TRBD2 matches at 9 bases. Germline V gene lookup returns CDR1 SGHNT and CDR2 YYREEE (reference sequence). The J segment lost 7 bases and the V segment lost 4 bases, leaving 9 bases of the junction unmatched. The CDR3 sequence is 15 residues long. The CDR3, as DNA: TGTGCCAGCAGCCCCGCCCTGGGACTAGCAAATGAGCAGTTCTTC. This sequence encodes CASSPALGLANEQFF.

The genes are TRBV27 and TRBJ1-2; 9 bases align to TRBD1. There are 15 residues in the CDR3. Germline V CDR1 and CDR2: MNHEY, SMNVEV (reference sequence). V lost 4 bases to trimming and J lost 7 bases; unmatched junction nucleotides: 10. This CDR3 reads CASSSTNRGQGGYTF. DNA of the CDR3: TGTGCCAGCAGTTCAACCAACAGGGGGCAGGGTGGCTACACCTTC.

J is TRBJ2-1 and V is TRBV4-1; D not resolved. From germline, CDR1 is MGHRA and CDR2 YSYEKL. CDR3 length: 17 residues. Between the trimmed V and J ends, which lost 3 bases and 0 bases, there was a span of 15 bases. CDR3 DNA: TGCGCCAGCAGCCAGGCCATTCTTGTTACCTCCTACAATGAGCAGTTCTTC. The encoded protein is CASSQAILVTSYNEQFF.

For the CDR3, the DNA is TGTGCCAGCAGCTTACAGAATCAGCCCCAGCATTTT. Protein: CASSLQNQPQHF. The chain is built from TRBV7-8 and TRBJ1-5; D is unresolved. Between the trimmed V and J ends, which lost 2 bases and 4 bases, there was a span of 3 bases. CDR3 length: 12 amino acids. Germline assignment: CDR1 SGHVS and CDR2 FQNEAQ.